This is a list of T cell receptor beta chains from one sample in a study of cytotoxic CD8 clonotypes in ibrutinib-treated CLL. Sequencing was performed with immunoSEQ multiplex PCR; in TCRdb, only in-frame clones are kept and a portion is missing. The table shows hundreds of thousands of clones, with roughly 80% occurring only once. The sample was PBMCs, taken before ibrutinib treatment. Source of these receptors: a human donor with chronic lymphocytic leukemia. Both conserved end residues are part of each CDR3. The D gene is left open where the match is weak. Expanded clones get a size class; other rows say once, few or many, or leave the size out.

v_call,j_call,clone_size,d_call,cdr3_aa,cdr3_nt
TRBV2,TRBJ2-7,NA,TRBD1,CASRYRGGSYF,TGTGCCAGCAGGTATAGAGGGGGCAGCTACTTC
TRBV30,TRBJ2-5,NA,NA,CAWSRDFQETQYF,TGTGCCTGGAGTCGGGACTTTCAAGAGACCCAGTACTTC
TRBV5-1,TRBJ2-3,NA,NA,CASSPGGGGDTQYF,TGCGCCAGCAGCCCCGGAGGGGGGGGAGATACGCAGTATTTT
TRBV27,TRBJ2-7,NA,NA,CASSLSSSVYEQYF,TGTGCCAGCAGTTTGTCTAGCTCGGTCTACGAGCAGTACTTC
TRBV7-9,TRBJ2-5,NA,TRBD1,CASSIRQGRLETQYF,TGTGCCAGCAGCATCCGACAGGGCCGGTTGGAGACCCAGTACTTC
TRBV25-1,TRBJ2-7,NA,NA,CASSELSGYEQYF,TGTGCCAGCAGTGAATTATCGGGGTACGAGCAGTACTTC
TRBV5-6,TRBJ2-2,NA,TRBD1,CASSFNLLRGRGTGELFF,TGTGCCAGCAGCTTTAACTTATTGAGGGGGCGAGGTACCGGGGAGCTGTTTTTT
TRBV11-2,TRBJ2-1,NA,NA,CASSFWRTVLNEQFF,TGTGCCAGCAGCTTTTGGAGGACAGTCCTGAATGAGCAGTTCTTC
TRBV5-1,TRBJ1-1,NA,NA,CASSVTGVNTEAFF,TGCGCCAGCAGCGTGACAGGAGTGAACACTGAAGCTTTCTTT
TRBV28,TRBJ2-2,NA,TRBD2,CASSRGLAGVGELFF,TGTGCCAGCAGCAGGGGACTAGCGGGCGTCGGGGAGCTGTTTTTT
TRBV5-1,TRBJ2-1,NA,TRBD2,CASSQAGVSYNEQFF,TGCGCCAGCAGCCAGGCGGGAGTTTCCTACAATGAGCAGTTCTTC
TRBV6-5,TRBJ2-1,NA,NA,CASSYSMRGEQFF,TGTGCCAGCAGTTACTCGATGCGAGGTGAGCAGTTCTTC
TRBV29-1,TRBJ2-7,NA,NA,CSVVLAEQYF,TGCAGCGTTGTTTTGGCGGAGCAGTACTTC
TRBV5-6,TRBJ2-1,few,NA,CASSQRRGVHNEQFF,TGTGCCAGCAGCCAAAGGCGGGGAGTGCACAATGAGCAGTTCTTC
TRBV27,TRBJ1-2,NA,NA,CASSRAIGANPQGANYGYTF,TGTGCCAGCAGCCGCGCCATTGGGGCGAACCCCCAGGGAGCTAACTATGGCTACACCTTC
TRBV28,TRBJ1-2,NA,NA,CASSLVAANGYTF,TGTGCCAGCAGTTTAGTAGCGGCCAATGGCTACACCTTC
TRBV14,TRBJ2-5,NA,NA,CASSQDRFSQETQYF,TGTGCCAGCAGCCAAGATAGGTTCTCCCAAGAGACCCAGTACTTC
TRBV28,TRBJ2-5,once,NA,CASRLGLVETQYF,TGTGCCAGCAGATTAGGGTTAGTGGAGACCCAGTACTTC
TRBV9,TRBJ2-7,NA,NA,CASSVGWGTYEQYF,TGTGCCAGCAGCGTAGGGTGGGGCACCTACGAGCAGTACTTC
TRBV6-5,TRBJ2-7,NA,TRBD2,CASSYSSSGSRYEQYF,TGTGCCAGCAGTTACTCGTCTAGCGGGAGTCGGTACGAGCAGTACTTC
TRBV5-1,TRBJ2-4,few,TRBD2,CASSLGLAGDKNIQYF,TGCGCCAGCAGCTTGGGATTAGCGGGAGACAAAAACATTCAGTACTTC
TRBV2,TRBJ2-5,NA,NA,CASMPGDGETQYF,TGTGCCAGCATGCCAGGGGATGGAGAGACCCAGTACTTC
TRBV5-4,TRBJ2-1,NA,TRBD2,CASSLMNSWVAGVYNEQFF,TGTGCCAGCAGCTTGATGAACTCTTGGGTAGCGGGAGTCTACAATGAGCAGTTCTTC
TRBV28,TRBJ1-1,NA,NA,CASCNSITEAFF,TGTGCCAGCTGCAACAGTATTACTGAAGCTTTCTTT
TRBV6-1,TRBJ1-3,NA,TRBD1,CASSLDRGKNTIYF,TGTGCCAGCAGCTTGGACAGGGGAAAAAACACCATATATTTT
TRBV11-2,TRBJ2-7,few,NA,CASSLGSGPSYEQYF,TGTGCCAGCAGCTTAGGGAGCGGCCCATCCTACGAGCAGTACTTC
TRBV30,TRBJ1-1,NA,NA,CAWSVYTDRFAEAFF,TGTGCCTGGAGCGTATATACAGATAGGTTCGCTGAAGCTTTCTTT
TRBV28,TRBJ1-1,few,TRBD1,CASRLQGGVLVTEAFF,TGTGCCAGCAGATTACAGGGGGGAGTTTTGGTCACTGAAGCTTTCTTT
TRBV11-2,TRBJ2-7,NA,NA,CASTQKGETYEQYF,TGTGCCAGCACCCAAAAAGGGGAAACCTACGAGCAGTACTTC
TRBV6-1,TRBJ2-5,NA,TRBD2,CASSPRLAGEETQYF,TGTGCCAGCAGTCCCAGACTAGCGGGAGAAGAGACCCAGTACTTC
TRBV6-6,TRBJ1-1,few,NA,CASSPSNTEAFF,TGTGCCAGCAGTCCCTCGAACACTGAAGCTTTCTTT
TRBV11-2,TRBJ2-2,NA,TRBD1,CASSPRTGITGELFF,TGTGCCAGCAGCCCACGGACAGGGATCACCGGGGAGCTGTTTTTT
TRBV19,TRBJ2-7,NA,NA,CASSTHREAYEQYF,TGTGCCAGTAGTACCCACAGGGAGGCCTACGAGCAGTACTTC
TRBV7-2,TRBJ1-2,few,NA,CASSQRHYYGYTF,TGTGCCAGCAGCCAAAGGCACTACTATGGCTACACCTTC
TRBV6-5,TRBJ1-2,few,NA,CASTLGGGNGYTF,TGTGCCAGCACCCTAGGGGGAGGGAATGGCTACACCTTC